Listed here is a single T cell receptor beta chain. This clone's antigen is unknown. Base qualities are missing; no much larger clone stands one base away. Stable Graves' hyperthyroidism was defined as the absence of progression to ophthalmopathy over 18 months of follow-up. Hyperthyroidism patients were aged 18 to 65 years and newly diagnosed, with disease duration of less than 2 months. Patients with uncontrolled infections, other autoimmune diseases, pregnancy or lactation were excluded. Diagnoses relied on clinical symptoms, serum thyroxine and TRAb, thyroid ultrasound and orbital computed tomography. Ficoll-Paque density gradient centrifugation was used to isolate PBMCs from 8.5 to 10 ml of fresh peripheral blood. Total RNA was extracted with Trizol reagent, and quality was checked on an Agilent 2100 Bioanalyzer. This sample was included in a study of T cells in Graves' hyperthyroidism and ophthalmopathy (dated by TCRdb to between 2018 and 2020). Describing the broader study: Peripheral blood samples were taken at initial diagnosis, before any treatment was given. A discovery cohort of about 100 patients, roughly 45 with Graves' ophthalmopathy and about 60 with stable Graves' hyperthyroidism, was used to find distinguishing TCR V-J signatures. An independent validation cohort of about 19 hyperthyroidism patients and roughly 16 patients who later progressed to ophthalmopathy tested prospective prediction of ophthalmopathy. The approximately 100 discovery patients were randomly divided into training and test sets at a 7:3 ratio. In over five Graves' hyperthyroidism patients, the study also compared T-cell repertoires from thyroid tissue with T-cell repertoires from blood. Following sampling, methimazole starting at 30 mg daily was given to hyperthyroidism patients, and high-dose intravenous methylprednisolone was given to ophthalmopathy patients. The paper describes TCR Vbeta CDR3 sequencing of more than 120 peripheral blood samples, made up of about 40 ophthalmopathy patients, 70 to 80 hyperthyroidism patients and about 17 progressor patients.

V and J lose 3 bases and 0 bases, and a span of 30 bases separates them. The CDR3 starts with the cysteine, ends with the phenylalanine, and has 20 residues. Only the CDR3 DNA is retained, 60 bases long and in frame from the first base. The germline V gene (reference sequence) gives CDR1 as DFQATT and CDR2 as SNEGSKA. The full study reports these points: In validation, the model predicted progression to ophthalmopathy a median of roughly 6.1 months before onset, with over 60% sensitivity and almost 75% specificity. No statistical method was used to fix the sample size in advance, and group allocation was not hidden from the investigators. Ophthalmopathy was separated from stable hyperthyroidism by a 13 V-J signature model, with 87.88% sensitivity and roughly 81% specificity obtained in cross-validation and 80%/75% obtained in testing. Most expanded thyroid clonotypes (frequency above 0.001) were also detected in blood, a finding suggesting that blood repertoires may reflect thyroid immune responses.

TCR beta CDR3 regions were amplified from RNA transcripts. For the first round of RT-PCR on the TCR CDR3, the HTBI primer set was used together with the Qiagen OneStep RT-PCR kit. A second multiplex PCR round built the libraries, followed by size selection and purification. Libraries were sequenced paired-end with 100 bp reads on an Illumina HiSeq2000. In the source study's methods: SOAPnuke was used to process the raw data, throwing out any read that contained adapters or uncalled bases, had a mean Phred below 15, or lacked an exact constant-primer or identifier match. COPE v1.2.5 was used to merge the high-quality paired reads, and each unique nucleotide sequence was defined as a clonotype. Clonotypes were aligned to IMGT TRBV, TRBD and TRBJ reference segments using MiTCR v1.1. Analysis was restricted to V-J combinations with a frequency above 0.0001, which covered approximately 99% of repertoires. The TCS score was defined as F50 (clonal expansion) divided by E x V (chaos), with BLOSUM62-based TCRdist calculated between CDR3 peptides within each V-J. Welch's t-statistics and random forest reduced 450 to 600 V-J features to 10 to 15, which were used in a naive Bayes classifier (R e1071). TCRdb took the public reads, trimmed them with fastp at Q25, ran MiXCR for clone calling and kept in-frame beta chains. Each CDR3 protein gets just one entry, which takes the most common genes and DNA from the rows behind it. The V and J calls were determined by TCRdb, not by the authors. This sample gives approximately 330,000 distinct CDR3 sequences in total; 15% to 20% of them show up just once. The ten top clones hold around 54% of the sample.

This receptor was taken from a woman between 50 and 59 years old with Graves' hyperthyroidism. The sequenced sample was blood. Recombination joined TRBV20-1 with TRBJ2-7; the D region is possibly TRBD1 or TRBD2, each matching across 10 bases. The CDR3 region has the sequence CSASGGQGRLSGRHSYEQYF. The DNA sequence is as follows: TGCAGTGCTAGCGGGGGACAGGGGAGGCTTAGCGGGAGGCACTCCTACGAGCAGTACTTC.